A single sample gave rise to the 10 T cell receptor beta chains below, sequenced in a study of cytomegalovirus exposure and HLA in healthy donors. The PCR was carried out with 60 Vbeta primers and 13 Jbeta primers. Clones were read by immunoSEQ multiplex PCR, and TCRdb kept only the in-frame ones, dropping some. Of roughly 100,000 clones listed, roughly 80% are singletons. The sample consisted of PBMCs. The receptor source for this set is a man aged 35-49 years in good health and CMV-seropositive.

This clone is a singleton in its sample. The chain uses TRBV5-1 and TRBJ2-3, with 8 bases matching TRBD1. Germline CDR1 SGHRS, CDR2 YFSETQ. The CDR3 contains 17 residues. V trimming: 4 bases; J trimming: 2 bases; junction bases outside the gene matches: 12. The CDR3 DNA sequence: TGCGCCAGCAGCATCGGACAGGGAACTATATTCACAGATACGCAGTATTTT. It codes for CASSIGQGTIFTDTQYF.

Only a few counts were recorded for this clone. The chain has TRBV7-9 and TRBJ1-4; 9 positions agree with TRBD1. CDR1 and CDR2 from the germline V gene are SEHNR and FQNEAQ (reference sequence). V shed 5 bases and J 4 bases; nucleotides not matched to a gene: 8. The CDR3 contains 16 residues. The CDR3 region is CASSPPTGGLNEKLFF. The CDR3 DNA reads TGTGCCAGCAGCCCACCGACAGGGGGACTTAATGAAAAACTGTTTTTT. The full variable domain, its missing parts supplied by reference TRBV7-9 and TRBJ1-4, is DTGVSQNPRHKITKRGQNVTFRCDPISEHNRLYWYRQTLGQGPEFLTYFQNEAQLEKSRLLSDRFSAERPKGSFSTLEIQRTEQGDSAMYLCASSPPTGGLNEKLFFGSGTQLSVL.

About this clone: The junction departs from germline at one end; a sequencing error may be responsible. This chain uses TRBV7-7 with TRBJ2-5; perhaps TRBD1 as D (6 bases). Germline CDR1 reads SSHAT; CDR2 reads FNYEAQ (reference sequence). This CDR3 has 13 amino acids. For the CDR3, the DNA is TGTGCTAGCAGCTTACGAGGGGGAGAGACCCAGTACTTC. Amino acids: CASSLRGGETQYF. Full variable domain (rest looked up from reference TRBV7-7 and TRBJ2-5): GAGVSQSPRYKVTKRGQDVTLRCDPISSHATLYWYQQALGQGPEFLTYFNYEAQPDKSGLPSDRFSAERPEGSISTLTIQRTEQRDSAMYRCASSLRGGETQYFGPGTRLLVL.

The chain joins TRBV5-1 to TRBJ2-7; no clear D gene. This CDR3 is 12 amino acids long. Germline V gene lookup returns CDR1 SGHRS and CDR2 YFSETQ. V was shortened by 4 bases and J by 7 bases, with 12 bases between the two germline ends. CDR3 DNA: TGCGCCAGCAGCCCCCCCGAGAGGGAGCAGTACTTC. This sequence encodes CASSPPEREQYF.

V and J are TRBV11-2 and TRBJ1-2; D remains ambiguous. V was pared by 4 bases and J by 6 bases, with 9 bases between. CDR3 size: 12 residues. Germline CDR1 and CDR2: SGHAT and FQNNGV. The CDR3 spells CASSSEGDGYTF. DNA of the CDR3: TGTGCCAGCAGCTCGGAGGGTGATGGCTACACCTTC.

V and J are TRBV14 and TRBJ2-1; D is perhaps TRBD2 (6 bases). The germline V gene encodes CDR1 SGHDN and CDR2 FVKESK. There are 16 residues in the CDR3. The ends were cut back, 0 bases at V and 6 bases at J, with 15 bases in the middle. The CDR3 region is CASSQDRRARGNEQFF. CDR3 nucleotide sequence: TGTGCCAGCAGCCAAGATAGGAGGGCCCGGGGCAATGAGCAGTTCTTC.

This clone appeared a few times. The genes are TRBV7-9 and TRBJ2-5; 9 positions match TRBD1. The CDR3 extends over 15 amino acids. Germline values: CDR1 SEHNR, CDR2 FQNEAQ (reference sequence). Unmatched junction bases numbered 3, after V lost 3 bases and J lost 1 base. CDR3 residues: CASSLGQGSQETQYF. DNA for the CDR3: TGTGCCAGCAGCTTGGGACAGGGCTCCCAAGAGACCCAGTACTTC.

This clone has more than one count but fewer than ten. This chain links TRBV5-4 with TRBJ2-2; 7 nucleotides match TRBD1. Germline values: CDR1 SGHNT, CDR2 YYREEE (reference sequence). V dropped 6 bases and J dropped 5; count of bases not matched to a gene: 4. The CDR3 has 13 amino acids. The chain's CDR3 is CASTPGGTGELFF. As DNA, the CDR3 is TGTGCCAGCACCCCAGGGGGAACCGGGGAGCTGTTTTTT.

The CDR3 nucleotides read TGTGCTAGTGGCCTGGGACTAGCGGGGGTATTAGGGGAGCAGTTCTTC. This encodes CASGLGLAGVLGEQFF. The chain recombines TRBV12-5 with TRBJ2-1, with 14 bases that match TRBD2. Germline V lookup: CDR1 LGHNT, CDR2 FRNRAP. There are 16 residues in the CDR3. Trimming at V came to 6 bases and at J to 10 bases, leaving 11 bases not matched to a gene.

This clone has a single count. DNA for the CDR3: TGTGCCAGCAGCGAAAACCGGGACTCTCCTTCCCCCTACGAGCAGTACTTC. As protein: CASSENRDSPSPYEQYF. The chain joins TRBV7-9 to TRBJ2-7; maybe TRBD2 (6 bases). Germline lookup yields CDR1 SEHNR and CDR2 FQNEAQ (reference sequence). The CDR3 sequence is 17 residues long. V lost 5 bases and J lost 2, with 22 bases in between.